The 3 T cell receptor beta chains reported below all come from one sample, sequenced in a study of T cell responses to AZD1222 COVID-19 vaccine. TCRdb keeps only in-frame clones here, not all; method: immunoSEQ multiplex PCR. The table has 150,000 to 200,000 clones, about 91% seen once. This specimen consisted of peripheral blood, obtained 28 days after the second AZD1222 dose. These receptors all come from an adult who received the AZD1222 COVID-19 vaccine.

The count of this clone is one. The chain employs TRBV2 and TRBJ1-3, with a possible D match to TRBD1 (6 bases). Trimming removed 7 bases from V and 2 bases from J, with 15 bases in between. CDR1 is SNHLY and CDR2 is FYNNEI in the germline V gene. There are 15 residues in the CDR3. CDR3 region: CASTAGGWAGNTIYF. The CDR3 coding sequence is TGTGCCAGCACCGCGGGGGGCTGGGCTGGAAACACCATATATTTT.

The J gene is TRBJ1-1, the V gene TRBV7-9; D is possibly TRBD1 (6 bases). Trimming shortened V by 0 bases and J by 3 bases, and 11 bases separated the two germline ends. CDR3 length: 15 residues. Germline V lookup: CDR1 SEHNR, CDR2 FQNEAQ (reference sequence). DNA of the CDR3: TGTGCCAGCAGCTTAGCGCAGGGGTTTGACACTGAAGCTTTCTTT. The encoded protein is CASSLAQGFDTEAFF.

The V and J genes are TRBV10-3 and TRBJ2-3, with D perhaps TRBD2 (5 bases). Between the trimmed V and J ends, which lost 2 bases and 0 bases, there was a span of 9 bases. CDR1 is ENHRY, CDR2 SYGVKD, per germline. The CDR3 loop spans 15 amino acids. For the CDR3, the DNA is TGTGCCATCAGTGAGGCAGAGGGAAGCACAGATACGCAGTATTTT. It is translated as CAISEAEGSTDTQYF.